The entry that follows covers one T cell receptor beta chain sequence. TCRdb's table, derived via immunoSEQ multiplex PCR, lists solely in-frame clones and lacks some. The sample lists 95,000 to 150,000 clones; roughly 92% were seen once. The record originates from a study of control samples from healthy donors and cancer patients. The ends were cut back, 5 bases at V and 5 bases at J, with 19 bases in the middle. The CDR3 has 15 amino acids. CDR1 LNHDA and CDR2 SQIVND come from the germline V gene (reference sequence). Material: blood. This TCR was recovered from a woman in her late teens or twenties in good health. The V and J genes are TRBV19 and TRBJ2-7; D might be TRBD1 (6 bases). CDR3 region: CASSLTGFGSDEQYF. CDR3 DNA sequence: TGTGCCAGTAGTTTAACAGGGTTTGGGTCGGACGAGCAGTACTTC.